The 21 T cell receptor beta chains listed next were all sequenced from one sample in a study of early T cells in non-severe SARS-CoV-2 infection. MiXCR, run by TCRdb on the 5' RACE reads, gives a single entry per CDR3 protein. The table records about 26,000 distinct CDR3 sequences, about 4% of them present only once. The material sequenced was whole blood. Receptors were obtained from an adult who was a healthcare worker with PCR-confirmed SARS-CoV-2 infection or an uninfected control (not recorded which).

V is TRBV5-1 and J is TRBJ2-3; D gene uncertain. The germline V gene has CDR1 SGHRS and CDR2 YFSETQ. CDR3 length: 14 amino acids. V was pared by 1 base and J by 2 bases, with 8 bases between. This CDR3 reads CASSLSQTTDTQYF. CDR3 sequence (DNA): TGCGCCAGCAGCTTGAGCCAGACCACAGATACGCAGTATTTT.

This clonotype appeared many times. The V and J genes are TRBV19 and TRBJ2-3, with D possibly called TRBD1 or TRBD2 (5 bases each). Germline CDR1 LNHDA, CDR2 SQIVND (reference sequence). V lost 8 bases to trimming and J lost 2 bases, with 14 bases between them. The CDR3 consists of 14 residues. The CDR3 DNA follows: TGTGCCAGTCTACAGGAGGTAATCACAGATACGCAGTATTTT. Its protein is CASLQEVITDTQYF.

This clonotype was observed a handful of times. J is TRBJ2-7 and V is TRBV20-1; a possible D gene is TRBD1 (5 bases). CDR1 and CDR2 (germline): DFQATT, SNEGSKA (reference sequence). Trimming removed 5 bases at V and 0 bases at J, with 17 bases between. This CDR3 is built from 15 residues. CDR3 DNA sequence: TGCAGTGCTGTAAAAGGACATTCGAGCTCCTACGAGCAGTACTTC. Translated, it gives CSAVKGHSSSYEQYF.

This clonotype was recorded at least ten times. The rearrangement links TRBV30 to TRBJ2-2; 10 bases match TRBD1. Per germline, CDR1 GTSNPN and CDR2 SVGIG (reference sequence). This CDR3 has 15 amino acids. Trimming cost V 5 bases and J 5 bases; bases outside gene matches: 8. The CDR3 sequence: CAWPSGTGATGELFF. CDR3 sequence (DNA): TGTGCCTGGCCATCCGGGACAGGGGCAACCGGGGAGCTGTTTTTT.

This clonotype was observed at least ten times. J is TRBJ2-7 and V is TRBV2, with D unresolved. Germline V gene sequence: CDR1 SNHLY, CDR2 FYNNEI. The CDR3 loop spans 10 amino acids. The ends were cut back, 8 bases at V and 4 bases at J, with 6 bases in the middle. CDR3 nucleotides: TGTGCCAGCGGAAGATACGAGCAGTACTTC. It encodes CASGRYEQYF. The whole variable domain, remainder taken from reference TRBV2 and TRBJ2-7, is EPEVTQTPSHQVTQMGQEVILRCVPISNHLYFYWYRQILGQKVEFLVSFYNNEISEKSEIFDDQFSVERPDGSNFTLKIRSTKLEDSAMYFCASGRYEQYFGPGTRLTVT.

This clonotype was found a few times. This chain links TRBV6-5 with TRBJ2-7; 10 bases map to TRBD1. The germline CDR1 and CDR2 sequences are MNHEY and SVGAGI. CDR3 length equals 15 residues. The ends lost 2 bases at V and 4 bases at J; junction bases unmatched: 5. CDR3 bases: TGTGCCAGCAGTTACCCCCGGGACAGGGGATACGAGCAGTACTTC. Translated, it gives CASSYPRDRGYEQYF.

This clonotype was detected ten times or more. The CDR3 sequence is CASSQNDYPKPYNEQFF. In DNA form, the CDR3 reads TGCGCCAGCAGCCAGAATGATTATCCTAAACCCTACAATGAGCAGTTCTTC. This chain uses TRBV4-1 with TRBJ2-1; unclear D gene. Germline CDR1 MGHRA, CDR2 YSYEKL. The CDR3 loop spans 17 amino acids. The V gene lost 3 bases and the J gene lost 2 bases, with 17 bases spanning the gap.

This clonotype has only a few counts. This chain links TRBV20-1 with TRBJ2-7, with TRBD1 identical over 9 bases. Per germline, CDR1 DFQATT and CDR2 SNEGSKA (reference sequence). V was pared by 1 base and J by 4 bases, with 11 bases of the junction left unmatched. The CDR3 loop spans 16 amino acids. The CDR3 DNA reads TGCAGTGCTAGAGTCCTTCGGGACAGGGACGGATACGAGCAGTACTTC. Translating gives CSARVLRDRDGYEQYF.

The rearrangement joins TRBV14 to TRBJ1-1; D ambiguous. V lost 2 bases, J lost 10 bases, and 11 bases lay in between. CDR1 SGHDN and CDR2 FVKESK come from the germline V gene. CDR3 size: 12 residues. The DNA of the CDR3 is TGTGCCAGCAGCCAACACGGCTCAGTAGCTTTCTTT. The encoded protein is CASSQHGSVAFF.

V usage is TRBV5-5 and J usage is TRBJ2-2, with D uncertain. The germline V gene has CDR1 SGHKS and CDR2 YYEKEE (reference sequence). V lost 4 bases and J 6 bases, leaving 13 bases between the germline ends. The CDR3 contains 14 residues. The CDR3 coding sequence is TGTGCCAGCAGCCAACTACCTGGGGCCGGGGAGCTGTTTTTT. Translation gives CASSQLPGAGELFF.

This clonotype has ten or more counts. This sequence joins TRBV3-1 and TRBJ1-5, with D possibly TRBD1 on 5 matching bases. The germline gives CDR1 LGHDT, CDR2 YNNKEL (reference sequence). Trimming stripped 4 bases from V and 5 bases from J, with 9 bases between. The CDR3 length is 13 residues. The DNA of the CDR3 is TGTGCCAGCAGCCGCGGGGCCTATCAGCCCCAGCATTTT. Translation gives CASSRGAYQPQHF.

The table lists this clonotype with many counts. The rearrangement uses TRBV5-1 and TRBJ1-1; D may be TRBD1 (5 bases). Germline V gives CDR1 SGHRS, CDR2 YFSETQ. V lost 4 bases to trimming and J lost 6 bases, with 16 bases between them. This CDR3 spans 14 amino acids. The CDR3 is CASSRDSGYAEAFF. In nucleotides, the CDR3 is TGCGCCAGCAGCCGAGATTCAGGGTACGCTGAAGCTTTCTTT.

This clonotype turned up a few times. The V and J genes are TRBV12-3 or TRBV12-4 and TRBJ2-2; a possible D gene is TRBD1 (5 bases). The CDR3 spans 14 residues. V was pared by 4 bases and J by 4 bases, with 10 bases between. Here the CDR3 DNA reads TGTGCCAGCAGTTCGACAGCACCCACCGGGGAGCTGTTTTTT. It specifies CASSSTAPTGELFF.

Many counts were recorded for this clonotype. The chain couples TRBV12-3 or TRBV12-4 to TRBJ2-5; no reliable D call. CDR3 length: 15 amino acids. The V end lost 5 bases, the J end lost 1 base, and 14 bases lay between the germline ends. CDR3 bases: TGTGCCAGCAGTCTATTCCTTACCCTCCAAGAGACCCAGTACTTC. It specifies CASSLFLTLQETQYF.

In its sample, this clonotype was seen many times. The rearrangement joins TRBV6-5 to TRBJ1-1, with D unclear. The V gene lost 5 bases and the J gene lost 1 base, with 8 bases spanning the gap. The germline V gene encodes CDR1 MNHEY and CDR2 SVGAGI. This CDR3 contains 13 residues. The CDR3 coding sequence is TGTGCCAGCAGTCCGCGGAGGAACACTGAAGCTTTCTTT. Its protein is CASSPRRNTEAFF.

This clonotype counts as medium-sized. This chain links TRBV24-1 with TRBJ2-5; D gene uncertain. The CDR3 is made up of 15 amino acids. Trimming stripped 8 bases from V and 2 bases from J, with 17 bases between. CDR1 and CDR2 from the germline V gene are KGHDR and SFDVKD. The CDR3 DNA reads TGTGCCACCACCCTCGCGATCATTATACAAGAGACCCAGTACTTC. It yields the protein CATTLAIIIQETQYF.

This clonotype was seen many times. The chain uses TRBV10-3 and TRBJ1-3; 9 positions match TRBD1. Trimming took 10 bases from V and 0 from J; bases not matched to a gene: 10. From germline, CDR1 is ENHRY and CDR2 SYGVKD. This CDR3 contains 16 residues. The CDR3 nucleotides are TGTGCCACCTGGGACAGGGCCCATCTCTCTGGAAACACCATATATTTT. The encoded protein is CATWDRAHLSGNTIYF.

Ten or more counts support this clonotype. The CDR3 DNA follows: TGTGCCAGCAGCTCGTGGACCGGGACCCTGAACAATGAGCAGTTCTTC. It translates to CASSSWTGTLNNEQFF. The rearrangement joins TRBV11-2 to TRBJ2-1, with D perhaps matching TRBD1 or TRBD2 (5 bases each). Trimming shortened V by 4 bases and J by 5 bases, and 18 bases separated the two germline ends. This CDR3 spans 16 amino acids. Germline V CDR1 and CDR2: SGHAT, FQNNGV. Full variable domain (outside the CDR3, taken from reference TRBV11-2 and TRBJ2-1): EAGVAQSPRYKIIEKRQSVAFWCNPISGHATLYWYQQILGQGPKLLIQFQNNGVVDDSQLPKDRFSAERLKGVDSTLKIQPAKLEDSAVYLCASSSWTGTLNNEQFFGPGTRLTVL.

The chain employs TRBV29-1 and TRBJ2-7, with TRBD1 identical over 7 bases. The CDR3 runs 13 residues. Per germline, CDR1 SQVTM and CDR2 ANQGSEA. V lost 2 bases to trimming and J lost 3 bases; unmatched junction nucleotides: 4. The CDR3 region has the DNA TGCAGCGTTGAACGGACAGGTAGCTACGAGCAGTACTTC. It specifies CSVERTGSYEQYF.

This clonotype was seen only a few times. The rearrangement joins TRBV12-3 or TRBV12-4 to TRBJ1-3; unclear D gene. Deletions cut 2 bases from V and 8 bases from J, with 4 bases between. CDR3 length equals 11 residues. DNA for the CDR3: TGTGCCAGCAGTTTATTGGACACCATATATTTT. It translates to CASSLLDTIYF.

This clonotype was counted ten times or more. This sequence joins TRBV19 and TRBJ2-7; either TRBD1 or TRBD2 may fit D (6 bases each). The CDR3 is 13 residues long. V was pared by 6 bases and J by 3 bases, with 12 bases between. Germline V CDR1 and CDR2: LNHDA, SQIVND (reference sequence). The chain's CDR3 is CASSWGALYEQYF. The CDR3 DNA reads TGTGCCAGTAGCTGGGGGGCCCTCTACGAGCAGTACTTC.